This T cell receptor beta chain was recorded in a study of T cells after yellow fever vaccination. Each CDR3 protein gets one entry after TCRdb re-called the 5' RACE reads with MiXCR. The sample includes about 240,000 distinct CDR3 sequences, less than 8.5% of them seen just once. In its sample, this clonotype was seen a few times. Between the trimmed V and J ends, which lost 4 bases and 4 bases, there was a span of 13 bases. Per germline, CDR1 SGHVS and CDR2 FQNEAQ. The CDR3 runs to 14 residues. The sample in question was CD4+ T cells sorted from PBMCs, obtained 15 days after the yellow fever booster vaccination. The TCR sequence derives from a man aged 25 to 45 who received the YFV17D yellow fever vaccine. V gene TRBV7-8 combines with J gene TRBJ1-2; no definite D call. CDR3 amino acids: CASSSQPGGYGYTF. The CDR3 DNA reads as TGTGCCAGCAGCTCCCAGCCGGGCGGCTATGGCTACACCTTC.